This T cell receptor (beta chain) originates from a study of OX40 agonist ivuxolimab in advanced cancers. Looking at the study overall: Partial responses were seen in three patients, one with hepatocellular carcinoma and two with cutaneous melanoma.

Profiled with immunoSEQ multiplex PCR; TCRdb holds only in-frame clones, not every one. The table has just over 45,000 clones, just under 95% seen once. Trimming at V came to 6 bases and at J to 9 bases, leaving 4 bases not matched to a gene. The CDR3 contains 11 residues. CDR1 is SEHNR, CDR2 FQNEAQ, per germline (reference sequence). Comments on this clone: The antigen remains unidentified.

General observations from the study: With doses of 0.1-3.0 mg/kg, partial responders showed among the lowest clonal expansion. The study observed clonal expansion of CD4+ and CD8+ blood T cells by week 6 at 0.1 to 3.0 mg/kg. Compared with CD4+, CD8+ T cells on average had more expanded clones.

The TCR originated in an adult with an advanced solid tumor such as melanoma, head and neck, liver or kidney cancer. Material: CD4+ or CD8+ T cells sorted from blood, obtained in a trial of the OX40 agonist ivuxolimab. The genes are TRBV7-9 and TRBJ1-1, with 7 bases fitting TRBD1. The CDR3 region is CASSEGAKAFF. CDR3 in DNA: TGTGCCAGCAGTGAGGGGGCGAAAGCTTTCTTT.